This T cell receptor (beta chain) is drawn from a study of cytomegalovirus exposure and HLA in healthy donors. V lost 4 bases to trimming and J lost 9 bases; unmatched junction nucleotides: 18. CDR3 length equals 17 residues. CDR1 and CDR2 (germline): SGHDN, FVKESK. PCR was performed using 60 Vbeta and 13 Jbeta primers. Original handling: Unique TCR beta chains numbered around 80 million in a later analysis, with approximately 10 million shared. Profiled with immunoSEQ multiplex PCR; TCRdb holds only in-frame clones, not every one. D and trimming were read from the DNA, whereas the V and J calls and clone size are those reported in that table. The sample has tens of thousands of clones, around 80% seen once. For this clone: Antigen: not known.

Study results and limitations: Looking again later, the authors saw that most CMV-associated TCR beta chains seemed HLA-restricted. Later genetic work tied a missense DCLRE1C variant to beta-chain V and J trimming. TCR beta sequences reportedly predicted most subjects' HLA-A and HLA-B alleles accurately.

The chain employs TRBV14 and TRBJ1-2; TRBD1 agrees at 9 bases. Sequencing input: PBMCs. The receptor comes from a male donor in good health and CMV-seropositive. DNA of the CDR3: TGTGCCAGCAGCCCACCCGGGGGGGCTACAGGGGGCGCGAGCTACACCTTC. This codes for CASSPPGGATGGASYTF.